The clone carrying this TCR beta chain counts as medium-sized (0.01 to 0.1%). Germline assignment: CDR1 DFQATT and CDR2 SNEGSKA (reference sequence). The germline V and J ends were trimmed by 8 bases and 3 bases, with 14 bases remaining between them. The CDR3 covers 13 residues. This sample is drawn from a study of patients and donors after allogeneic stem cell transplantation. TCRdb re-analysed the RT-PCR reads in MiXCR, keeping a single row per CDR3 protein. The data contain around 1,300 distinct CDR3 sequences, 27% of them singletons. The sequence was obtained from a human donor who was either an allogeneic HSCT recipient or a stem cell or donor lymphocyte infusion donor (not recorded which). It is not recorded whose cells these are; they may come from a transplant donor. The sample was blood, either unsorted or a sorted T cell fraction (not recorded which). The V call is TRBV20-1, the J call TRBJ2-1; perhaps TRBD2 as D (6 bases). CDR3 coding DNA: TGCAGTCTGGGGGACTTGAACTACAATGAGCAGTTCTTC. Its protein is CSLGDLNYNEQFF.